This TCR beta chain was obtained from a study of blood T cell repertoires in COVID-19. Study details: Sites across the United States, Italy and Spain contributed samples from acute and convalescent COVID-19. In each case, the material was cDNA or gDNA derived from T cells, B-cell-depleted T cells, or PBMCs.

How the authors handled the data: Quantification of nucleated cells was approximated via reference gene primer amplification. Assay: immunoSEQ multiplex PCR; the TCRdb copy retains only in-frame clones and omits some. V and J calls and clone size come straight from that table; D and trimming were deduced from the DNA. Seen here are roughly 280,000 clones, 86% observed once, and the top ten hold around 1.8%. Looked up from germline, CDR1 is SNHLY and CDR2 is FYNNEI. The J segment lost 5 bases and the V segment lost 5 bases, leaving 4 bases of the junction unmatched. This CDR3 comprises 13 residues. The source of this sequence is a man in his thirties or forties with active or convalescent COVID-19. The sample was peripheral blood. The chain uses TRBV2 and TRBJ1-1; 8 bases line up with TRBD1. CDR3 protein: CASSLRQGTEAFF. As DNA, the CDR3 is TGTGCCAGCAGTTTACGACAGGGGACTGAAGCTTTCTTT.